This T cell receptor beta chain was found in a study of T-cell reconstitution after alpha-beta-depleted transplantation in children. Trimming cost V 6 bases and J 0 bases; bases outside gene matches: 6. The CDR3 contains 14 residues. The germline CDR1 and CDR2 sequences are DFQATT and SNEGSKA (reference sequence). This clonotype occurred many times. Unique molecular identifiers were built into the TCRbeta library. TCRdb used MiXCR to reprocess the PCR reads, holding one entry per CDR3 protein. The table records hundreds of thousands of distinct CDR3 sequences, around a sixth of them present only once.

This TCR derives from a human donor who donated a stem cell graft to a child with acute myeloid leukemia. The chain couples TRBV20-1 to TRBJ2-7, with 9 nucleotides matching TRBD2. The sequencing here drew on PBMCs from the stem cell graft donor, taken from the stem cell graft. The CDR3 sequence is CSALSGGSSYEQYF. CDR3 bases: TGCAGTGCCCTCAGCGGGGGGAGCTCCTACGAGCAGTACTTC.